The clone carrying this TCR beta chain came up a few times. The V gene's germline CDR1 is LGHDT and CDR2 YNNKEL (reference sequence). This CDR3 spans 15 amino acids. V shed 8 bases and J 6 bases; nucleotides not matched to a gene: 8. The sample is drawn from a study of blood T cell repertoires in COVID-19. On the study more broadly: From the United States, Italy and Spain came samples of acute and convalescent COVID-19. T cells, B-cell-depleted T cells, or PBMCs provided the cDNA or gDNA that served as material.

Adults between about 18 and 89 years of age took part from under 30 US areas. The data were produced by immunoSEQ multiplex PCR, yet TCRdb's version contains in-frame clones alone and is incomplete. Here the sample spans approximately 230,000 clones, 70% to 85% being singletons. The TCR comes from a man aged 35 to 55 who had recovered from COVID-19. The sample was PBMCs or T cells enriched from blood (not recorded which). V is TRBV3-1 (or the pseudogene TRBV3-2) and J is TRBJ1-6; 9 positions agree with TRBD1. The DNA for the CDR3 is TGTGCCAGCCGAAAAGGACAGGGGATTAATTCACCCCTCCACTTT. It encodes CASRKGQGINSPLHF.